One sample yielded the 32 T cell receptor beta chains listed below, sequenced in a study of response to subunit inactivated influenza vaccine. TCRdb passed the RT-PCR reads through MiXCR, listing each CDR3 protein once. The sample records 450,000 to 550,000 distinct CDR3 sequences, about 25% being singletons. Here the sequenced sample was CD4+ T cells sorted from PBMCs, taken 5 days after vaccination. Receptors originate from a man aged 50-59 years who received an inactivated influenza vaccine.

This clonotype was recorded a few times. The chain carries TRBV29-1 and TRBJ2-5; 9 nucleotides line up with TRBD1. This CDR3 region has 15 residues. In germline, CDR1 is SQVTM, CDR2 ANQGSEA. The V and J ends lost 4 bases and 7 bases, in that order; junction bases with no gene match: 13. The CDR3 DNA is TGCAGCGTTGCCCTAGGACAGGGGAACTTAGGGACCCAGTACTTC. The encoded protein is CSVALGQGNLGTQYF.

J is TRBJ2-7 and V is TRBV5-5; D tentatively reads TRBD1 or TRBD2 (5 bases each). The V and J ends lost 4 bases and 3 bases respectively, with 17 bases between them. This CDR3 contains 15 residues. The germline V gene encodes CDR1 SGHKS and CDR2 YYEKEE (reference sequence). The CDR3 nucleotides read TGTGCCAGCAGCCCTGGGGACCGCAATTTCTACGAGCAGTACTTC. It is translated as CASSPGDRNFYEQYF.

The chain employs TRBV4-3 and TRBJ2-1; either TRBD1 or TRBD2 may fit D (5 bases each). CDR3 length: 17 residues. The V gene's germline CDR1 is LGHNA and CDR2 YSLEER. Trimming took 1 base from V and 1 from J, leaving 14 bases between them. The CDR3 DNA is TGCGCCAGCAGCCAAGGAGAGGGGCGCCCTTCCTACAATGAGCAGTTCTTC. It specifies CASSQGEGRPSYNEQFF.

The chain recombines TRBV15 with TRBJ2-7; the D gene is possibly TRBD2 (6 bases). Per the germline V gene, CDR1 is LNHNV and CDR2 is YYDKDF (reference sequence). The CDR3 spans 17 residues. V was pared by 4 bases and J by 4 bases, with 23 bases between. The CDR3 protein is CATSIGPRGAYTYEQYF. CDR3 nucleotide sequence: TGTGCCACCAGCATTGGACCGCGCGGGGCCTATACTTACGAGCAGTACTTC.

This clonotype showed up just a few times. The chain links TRBV6-6 to TRBJ2-7; perhaps D is TRBD1 or TRBD2 (6 bases each). In germline, CDR1 is MNHNY, CDR2 SVGAGI (reference sequence). V dropped 10 bases and J dropped 7 bases, with 14 bases sitting between them. The CDR3 totals 11 residues. The CDR3 sequence is CAIGGLEEQYF. The CDR3 region has the DNA TGTGCCATAGGGGGACTGGAGGAGCAGTACTTC.

This clonotype was counted between two and nine times. The chain couples TRBV6-6 to TRBJ1-1; D unresolved. Per the germline V gene, CDR1 is MNHNY and CDR2 is SVGAGI (reference sequence). The CDR3 extends over 9 amino acids. CDR3 nucleotide sequence: TGTTATAAAGGCACTGAAGCTTTCTTT. Translated: CYKGTEAFF.

About this clonotype itself: Germline and junction disagree at one end, which may indicate a read error. V usage is TRBV20-1 and J usage is TRBJ2-7; D call uncertain. CDR3 length: 15 residues. CDR1 is DFQATT and CDR2 is SNEGSKA in the germline V gene (reference sequence). This CDR3 reads CSAARVILSSYKQYF. In nucleotides, the CDR3 is TGCAGTGCTGCTCGGGTGATCCTGAGCTCCTACAAGCAGTACTTC.

The chain combines TRBV20-1 with TRBJ2-2, with D maybe TRBD1 (7 bases). This CDR3 spans 14 amino acids. The germline V and J ends were trimmed by 7 bases and 6 bases, with 18 bases remaining between them. Germline V gene sequence: CDR1 DFQATT, CDR2 SNEGSKA (reference sequence). CDR3 nucleotides: TGCAGTGGGAGGGGGCTGGCGGGCCCCGGGGAGCTGTTTTTT. It yields the protein CSGRGLAGPGELFF.

This clonotype turned up a few times. This rearrangement joins TRBV5-5 to TRBJ2-1; a weak D match, TRBD2 (7 bases). The V end lost 0 bases, the J end lost 10 bases, and 26 bases lay between the germline ends. In germline, CDR1 is SGHKS, CDR2 YYEKEE (reference sequence). The CDR3 is 18 amino acids. CDR3 residues: CASSLGSWGSGGRGEQFF. The DNA of the CDR3 is TGTGCCAGCAGCTTGGGATCTTGGGGTTCGGGGGGCCGCGGCGAGCAGTTCTTC.

This clonotype was seen more than once but under ten times. The genes are TRBV30 and TRBJ1-1; weak D call: TRBD1 (6 bases). Trimming took 3 bases from V and 2 from J, leaving 10 bases between them. Germline V gene lookup returns CDR1 GTSNPN and CDR2 SVGIG (reference sequence). This CDR3 is 13 amino acids long. Written as DNA, the CDR3 is TGTGCCTGGAGCCGGGGGCCTAACACTGAAGCTTTCTTT. The encoded protein is CAWSRGPNTEAFF.

This clonotype turned up a few times. The chain combines TRBV20-1 with TRBJ2-7, with D maybe TRBD2 (6 bases). Germline values: CDR1 DFQATT, CDR2 SNEGSKA (reference sequence). The CDR3 has 13 amino acids. V was trimmed by 6 bases and J by 3 bases, leaving 15 bases between them. CDR3 bases: TGCAGTGCCGGGGCCCTAGCGATCTACGAGCAGTACTTC. Amino acid sequence: CSAGALAIYEQYF.

The sample holds a few counts of this clonotype. CDR3 nucleotide sequence: TGTGCCAGCAGCCAAGGGCTAGCGGGGCCAGAGACCCAGTACTTC. Translated: CASSQGLAGPETQYF. The chain carries TRBV3-1 and TRBJ2-5; TRBD2 agrees at 9 bases. Germline trimming cut 1 base from V and 4 bases from J; bases unmatched to any gene: 4. Germline V gene data show CDR1 as LGHDT and CDR2 as YNNKEL (reference sequence). The CDR3 has 15 amino acids.

The chain couples TRBV9 to TRBJ2-7; TRBD1 aligns across 9 bases. CDR3 length: 15 residues. The V gene end was trimmed by 0 bases and the J gene end by 7 bases; junction bases not matched to a gene: 8. The germline V gene has CDR1 SGDLS and CDR2 YYNGEE. The CDR3 DNA reads TGTGCCAGCAGCGTAGTTCCGACAGGGGGTCGGGAGCAGTACTTC. Protein: CASSVVPTGGREQYF.

The V call is TRBV10-3, the J call TRBJ2-5; 8 nucleotides agree with TRBD2. Unmatched junction bases numbered 6, after V lost 4 bases and J lost 5 bases. CDR1 and CDR2 (germline): ENHRY, SYGVKD. This CDR3 has 14 residues. The CDR3 reads CAISVLAAPETQYF. The CDR3 DNA is TGTGCCATCAGTGTACTAGCGGCGCCTGAGACCCAGTACTTC.

The V call is TRBV20-1, the J call TRBJ2-5; TRBD2 matches 7 bases. The junction had 12 bases not matched to a gene; V was cut back by 6 bases and J by 2 bases. There are 15 residues in the CDR3. Germline V gene sequence: CDR1 DFQATT, CDR2 SNEGSKA (reference sequence). The CDR3 region has the DNA TGCAGTGCCAACGTGGCGGGAGCCTCACAAGAGACCCAGTACTTC. It encodes CSANVAGASQETQYF.

This clonotype occurred a few times. The chain is built from TRBV7-9 and TRBJ2-3; possibly TRBD2 for D (5 bases). Germline-derived CDR1 and CDR2 are SEHNR and FQNEAQ (reference sequence). The V gene lost 2 bases and the J gene lost 1 base, with 13 bases spanning the gap. The CDR3 runs 16 residues. CDR3 protein: CASSLIGRVGTDTQYF. The CDR3 bases are TGTGCCAGCAGCTTAATTGGGAGAGTGGGCACAGATACGCAGTATTTT. Based on the CDR3 plus reference TRBV7-9 and TRBJ2-3, the full variable domain is DTGVSQNPRHKITKRGQNVTFRCDPISEHNRLYWYRQTLGQGPEFLTYFQNEAQLEKSRLLSDRFSAERPKGSFSTLEIQRTEQGDSAMYLCASSLIGRVGTDTQYFGPGTRLTVL.

This sequence joins TRBV6-2 or TRBV6-3 and TRBJ2-1; D possibly corresponds to TRBD1 (5 bases). Germline values: CDR1 MNHEY, CDR2 SVGEGT. V shed 7 bases and J shed 7 bases, with 8 bases lying between them. This CDR3 has 11 amino acids. The CDR3 nucleotides read TGTGCCAGCACCCAGGGAAATGAGCAGTTCTTC. It translates to CASTQGNEQFF.

This clonotype was counted only a few times. The V gene is TRBV24-1, the J gene TRBJ2-1; 8 positions agree with TRBD2. CDR1 KGHDR and CDR2 SFDVKD come from the germline V gene. The CDR3 runs 17 residues. The V gene end was trimmed by 2 bases and the J gene end by 0 bases; junction bases not matched to a gene: 5. CDR3 in DNA: TGTGCCACCAGTGATTACCCCGGGACTAGCTCCTACAATGAGCAGTTCTTC. Protein sequence: CATSDYPGTSSYNEQFF.

In its sample, this clonotype was seen a few times. The chain joins TRBV12-3 or TRBV12-4 to TRBJ1-2, with 7 bases matching TRBD1. This CDR3 region has 17 residues. Trimming cost V 2 bases and J 4 bases; bases outside gene matches: 13. The CDR3 region is CASSLSFRGGSGYGYTF. Here the CDR3 DNA reads TGTGCCAGCAGTTTATCTTTCAGGGGGGGTTCGGGCTATGGCTACACCTTC.

The rearrangement joins TRBV12-3 or TRBV12-4 to TRBJ1-1; possible D gene TRBD1, 5 bases. This CDR3 comprises 12 residues. V was pared by 7 bases and J by 10 bases, with 16 bases between. CDR3 in amino acids: CASTPGGRGAFF. The CDR3 DNA sequence: TGTGCCAGCACCCCCGGGGGGAGAGGAGCTTTCTTT.

The chain uses TRBV5-6 and TRBJ2-2; a weak D match, TRBD1 (5 bases). Germline CDR1 reads SGHDT; CDR2 reads YYEEEE. V lost 4 bases to trimming and J lost 1 base, with 14 bases between them. The CDR3 is 16 residues long. CDR3 sequence: CASSRSSRGNTGELFF. Here the CDR3 DNA reads TGTGCCAGCAGCCGGTCCAGTAGGGGGAACACCGGGGAGCTGTTTTTT.

As for this clonotype: A much bigger clone sits one base away, suggesting this may be a read error. This chain uses TRBV29-1 with TRBJ2-2; possibly TRBD2 for D (6 bases). CDR1 is SQVTM and CDR2 is ANQGSEA in the germline V gene. V dropped 8 bases and J dropped 5 bases, with 15 bases sitting between them. The CDR3 consists of 13 residues. CDR3 sequence: CSLARRETGELFF. CDR3 nucleotide sequence: TGCAGCTTAGCCAGGAGGGAAACCGGGGAGCTGTTTTTT.

V is TRBV11-2 and J is TRBJ2-1; 9 nucleotides agree with TRBD1. Looked up from germline, CDR1 is SGHAT and CDR2 is FQNNGV. V was pared by 5 bases and J by 8 bases, with 13 bases of the junction left unmatched. CDR3 length equals 16 residues. Here the CDR3 reads CASSAIRDRVKDEQFF. The CDR3 DNA is TGTGCCAGCAGCGCCATCCGGGACAGGGTCAAAGATGAGCAGTTCTTC.

This clonotype was detected a few times. J is TRBJ2-7 and V is TRBV5-1; no clear D. The CDR3 contains 14 residues. V dropped 5 bases and J dropped 2 bases, with 14 bases sitting between them. Germline V CDR1 and CDR2: SGHRS, YFSETQ. DNA for the CDR3: TGCGCCAGCAGTTGGGCGACCCAAGCCTACGAGCAGTACTTC. Translated: CASSWATQAYEQYF. Full variable domain (rest looked up from reference TRBV5-1 and TRBJ2-7): KAGVTQTPRYLIKTRGQQVTLSCSPISGHRSVSWYQQTPGQGLQFLFEYFSETQRNKGNFPGRFSGRQFSNSRSEMNVSTLELGDSALYLCASSWATQAYEQYFGPGTRLTVT.

The chain links TRBV3-1 to TRBJ2-2; unclear D gene. This CDR3 is built from 14 residues. CDR1 and CDR2 from the germline V gene are LGHDT and YNNKEL (reference sequence). Trimming shortened V by 1 base and J by 2 bases, and 5 bases separated the two germline ends. The CDR3 protein is CASSQGLNTGELFF. The CDR3 DNA reads TGTGCCAGCAGCCAAGGGCTTAACACCGGGGAGCTGTTTTTT.

About this clonotype: With a much larger clone just one base away, this may be a read error. The chain carries TRBV4-3 and TRBJ2-1; 12 bases line up with TRBD2. Germline V CDR1 and CDR2: LGHNA, YSLEER. The CDR3 totals 16 residues. The CDR3 bases are TGCGCCAGCAGCCAAGATAGTAAGCTAGCGGGGGGGGAGCCGTTCTTC. Amino acid sequence: CASSQDSKLAGGEPFF.

V is TRBV3-1 and J is TRBJ1-2; D unclear. CDR3 size: 13 residues. Trimming removed 1 base from V and 5 bases from J, with 8 bases in between. Looked up from germline, CDR1 is LGHDT and CDR2 is YNNKEL (reference sequence). The CDR3 protein is CASSQAALYGYTF. CDR3 nucleotide sequence: TGTGCCAGCAGCCAAGCAGCACTGTATGGCTACACCTTC.

This clonotype was recorded a few times. The J gene is TRBJ1-1, the V gene TRBV7-2, with a tentative D call TRBD1 (6 bases). Per the germline V gene, CDR1 is SGHTA and CDR2 is FQGNSA. CDR3 length: 14 amino acids. Trimming shortened V by 4 bases and J by 4 bases, and 13 bases separated the two germline ends. The CDR3 loop reads CASSSDPGATEAFF. Written as DNA, the CDR3 is TGTGCCAGCAGCTCGGACCCGGGGGCCACTGAAGCTTTCTTT.

This rearrangement joins TRBV7-2 to TRBJ2-7; 15 nucleotides match TRBD2. Germline V gene sequence: CDR1 SGHTA, CDR2 FQGNSA. This CDR3 region has 15 residues. Unmatched junction bases numbered 5, after V lost 4 bases and J lost 7 bases. CDR3: CASSSGLAGGGEQYF. In nucleotides, the CDR3 is TGTGCCAGCAGCTCGGGACTAGCGGGGGGCGGAGAGCAGTACTTC. Combining the CDR3 with reference TRBV7-2 and TRBJ2-7 gives the whole variable domain GAGVSQSPSNKVTEKGKDVELRCDPISGHTALYWYRQSLGQGLEFLIYFQGNSAPDKSGLPSDRFSAERTGGSVSTLTIQRTQQEDSAVYLCASSSGLAGGGEQYFGPGTRLTVT.

CDR3 protein: CASSTRTSFYQTDTQYF. CDR3 bases: TGTGCCAGCAGTACCCGGACTAGCTTTTATCAAACAGATACGCAGTATTTT. The V call is TRBV27, the J call TRBJ2-3; 8 nucleotides line up with TRBD2. Per the germline V gene, CDR1 is MNHEY and CDR2 is SMNVEV (reference sequence). The V gene end was trimmed by 5 bases and the J gene end by 3 bases; junction bases not matched to a gene: 13. The CDR3 spans 17 residues.

V and J are TRBV28 and TRBJ2-7, with D possibly TRBD1 on 5 matching bases. The CDR3 runs 13 residues. Between the trimmed V and J ends, which lost 7 bases and 2 bases, there was a span of 12 bases. Per the germline V gene, CDR1 is MDHEN and CDR2 is SYDVKM. CDR3 DNA: TGTGCCAGCACCAGGGCGAGCACCTACGAGCAGTACTTC. It encodes CASTRASTYEQYF.

This clonotype was counted at least ten times. The rearrangement joins TRBV6-5 to TRBJ1-2; 10 bases fit TRBD1. Germline CDR1 reads MNHEY; CDR2 reads SVGAGI. V dropped 4 bases and J dropped 4; count of bases not matched to a gene: 3. CDR3 length: 14 residues. CDR3 region: CASSSGQGSYGYTF. CDR3 nucleotide sequence: TGTGCCAGCAGTTCGGGACAGGGGTCCTATGGCTACACCTTC.